The 30 T cell receptor beta chains below all came from one sample that was sequenced in a study of cytomegalovirus exposure and HLA in healthy donors. The repertoire was sequenced with immunoSEQ multiplex PCR; TCRdb's copy has only in-frame clones and lacks some. The sample carries tens of thousands of clones, approximately 93% recorded once. Specimen: PBMCs. The receptors were sampled from a man between 18 and 29 years old in good health and CMV-seropositive.

CDR3 amino acids: CASSSREINYEQYF. The CDR3 DNA follows: TGTGCCAGCAGTTCCCGGGAGATCAACTACGAGCAGTACTTC. The chain combines TRBV28 with TRBJ2-7; a possible D gene is TRBD2 (6 bases). V lost 4 bases, J lost 3 bases, and 13 bases lay in between. CDR1 and CDR2 (germline): MDHEN, SYDVKM. The CDR3 covers 14 residues.

The chain couples TRBV4-1 to TRBJ2-1; 9 bases match TRBD1. The germline gives CDR1 MGHRA, CDR2 YSYEKL. This CDR3 is 16 amino acids long. Unmatched junction bases numbered 11, after V lost 3 bases and J lost 8 bases. CDR3: CASSQGVGTGNYEQFF. The CDR3 DNA reads TGCGCCAGCAGCCAGGGCGTTGGGACAGGGAATTATGAGCAGTTCTTC.

The V call is TRBV27, the J call TRBJ2-5, with 7 bases identical to TRBD2. This CDR3 spans 13 amino acids. V lost 6 bases, J lost 5 bases, and 6 bases stayed unmatched. Germline V lookup: CDR1 MNHEY, CDR2 SMNVEV (reference sequence). CDR3 amino acids: CASRRAGRETQYF. The CDR3 coding sequence is TGTGCCAGCAGGCGAGCGGGGAGGGAGACCCAGTACTTC.

V usage is TRBV6-1 and J usage is TRBJ1-3, with D possibly matching TRBD1 (6 bases). Trimming stripped 5 bases from V and 6 bases from J, with 14 bases between. Germline V gene lookup returns CDR1 MNHNS and CDR2 SASEGT. The CDR3 consists of 14 residues. The CDR3 DNA reads TGTGCCAGCAGTCCGCGACAGGCGCAAAACACCATATATTTT. Its translation is CASSPRQAQNTIYF.

This clone was seen a single time. This chain joins TRBV7-9 and TRBJ2-3; no definite D call. V was trimmed by 3 bases and J by 5 bases, leaving 9 bases between them. Germline assignment: CDR1 SEHNR and CDR2 FQNEAQ (reference sequence). This CDR3 has 13 residues. CDR3 in DNA: TGTGCCAGCAGCTTTTCCGACAAAGATACGCAGTATTTT. It is translated as CASSFSDKDTQYF.

The chain links TRBV6-6 to TRBJ2-1, with TRBD1 as a possible D gene (5 bases). Looked up from germline, CDR1 is MNHNY and CDR2 is SVGAGI (reference sequence). V was pared by 0 bases and J by 3 bases, with 9 bases between. The CDR3 totals 15 residues. The CDR3 sequence is CASSYSIDSYNEQFF. The CDR3, as DNA: TGTGCCAGCAGTTACTCGATTGACAGCTACAATGAGCAGTTCTTC.

Only one count was recorded for this clone. V usage is TRBV6-1 and J usage is TRBJ2-2, with 10 bases matching TRBD1. Trimming removed 1 base from V and 5 bases from J; junction bases left unmatched: 7. Germline V gene data show CDR1 as MNHNS and CDR2 as SASEGT. The length of the CDR3 is 17 residues. This CDR3 reads CASSEGSTGGFTGELFF. CDR3 DNA sequence: TGTGCCAGCAGTGAAGGGTCGACAGGGGGCTTTACCGGGGAGCTGTTTTTT.

The genes are TRBV7-3 and TRBJ2-3; 8 bases map to TRBD2. Germline V CDR1 and CDR2: SGHTA, FQGTGA. This CDR3 has 14 residues. The ends lost 3 bases at V and 3 bases at J; junction bases unmatched: 2. CDR3 loop: CASSFSGITDTQYF. As DNA, the CDR3 is TGTGCCAGCAGCTTTAGCGGGATAACAGATACGCAGTATTTT.

V usage is TRBV5-8 and J usage is TRBJ1-1; perhaps TRBD1 as D (6 bases). The CDR3 length is 14 residues. V was cut by 2 bases and J by 4 bases, with 12 bases left in between. Germline assignment: CDR1 SGHTS and CDR2 YDEGEE. The CDR3 sequence: CASSLYRESTEAFF. The DNA for the CDR3 is TGTGCCAGCAGCTTATACAGGGAGAGCACTGAAGCTTTCTTT.

V gene TRBV7-9 combines with J gene TRBJ2-1, with D tentatively TRBD2 (5 bases). Trimming removed 2 bases at V and 3 bases at J, with 11 bases between. The germline gives CDR1 SEHNR, CDR2 FQNEAQ (reference sequence). The CDR3 runs 15 residues. The CDR3 sequence is CASSLITSNYNEQFF. The CDR3 bases are TGTGCCAGCAGCTTAATAACTAGTAACTACAATGAGCAGTTCTTC.

V gene TRBV2 combines with J gene TRBJ2-7; D is uncertain. Trimming removed 6 bases from V and 1 base from J, with 10 bases in between. The CDR3 contains 13 residues. CDR1 is SNHLY and CDR2 is FYNNEI in the germline V gene. The CDR3 spells CASREWHSYEQYF. The CDR3 nucleotides are TGTGCCAGCAGGGAGTGGCATTCCTACGAGCAGTACTTC.

The chain has TRBV7-9 and TRBJ1-1; 9 bases match TRBD1. CDR1 SEHNR and CDR2 FQNEAQ come from the germline V gene (reference sequence). Germline trimming cut 5 bases from V and 3 bases from J; bases unmatched to any gene: 13. CDR3 length: 17 residues. The CDR3 is CASSPGTTGGYDTEAFF. DNA for the CDR3: TGTGCCAGCAGCCCCGGAACTACAGGGGGCTATGACACTGAAGCTTTCTTT.

The V gene is TRBV10-3, the J gene TRBJ2-7, with a tentative D call TRBD1 (6 bases). The V end was cut by 2 bases, the J end by 3 bases, with 8 bases between. CDR3 size: 13 residues. CDR1 ENHRY and CDR2 SYGVKD come from the germline V gene. CDR3 in amino acids: CAISEAGVYEQYF. CDR3 in DNA: TGTGCCATCAGTGAGGCAGGGGTCTACGAGCAGTACTTC.

The V gene is TRBV30, the J gene TRBJ2-6; a possible D gene is TRBD1 (6 bases). CDR1 and CDR2 (germline): GTSNPN, SVGIG (reference sequence). This CDR3 has 17 amino acids. The V end was cut by 4 bases, the J end by 0 bases, with 16 bases between. The CDR3 reads CAWTAGVVSSGANVLTF. In DNA form, the CDR3 reads TGTGCCTGGACGGCAGGGGTCGTGAGCTCTGGGGCCAACGTCCTGACTTTC.

In its sample, this clone was seen once. The V and J genes are TRBV25-1 and TRBJ2-7, with unresolved D. V lost 5 bases and J 1 base, leaving 12 bases between the germline ends. The CDR3 length is 14 residues. Germline loops: CDR1 MGHDK, CDR2 SYGVNS. The CDR3 loop reads CASSPPGPSYEQYF. CDR3 DNA: TGTGCCAGCAGTCCACCGGGTCCTTCCTACGAGCAGTACTTC.

The chain carries TRBV15 and TRBJ2-2; TRBD2 is a possible D gene (5 bases). CDR1 and CDR2 (germline): LNHNV, YYDKDF (reference sequence). The V end lost 5 bases, the J end lost 4 bases, and 14 bases lay between the germline ends. This CDR3 is built from 15 residues. CDR3 protein: CATSPWAGSTGELFF. CDR3 DNA: TGTGCCACCAGCCCCTGGGCGGGTTCCACCGGGGAGCTGTTTTTT.

The V call is TRBV30, the J call TRBJ1-1; 7 bases are shared with TRBD1. The CDR3 has 12 residues. In germline, CDR1 is GTSNPN, CDR2 SVGIG (reference sequence). V lost 7 bases to trimming and J lost 10 bases; unmatched junction nucleotides: 12. The CDR3 nucleotides read TGTGCCTCCCACGCCAGGGGGAGCGGAGCTTTCTTT. Protein product: CASHARGSGAFF.

DNA for the CDR3: TGTGCCATGCTGGGCTCCTCTTACGAGCAGTACTTC. As protein: CAMLGSSYEQYF. The genes are TRBV2 and TRBJ2-7, with no clear D. CDR1 is SNHLY and CDR2 is FYNNEI in the germline V gene. V lost 10 bases and J 4 bases, leaving 14 bases between the germline ends. This CDR3 contains 12 residues.

This rearrangement joins TRBV29-1 to TRBJ2-3, with a tentative D call TRBD2 (6 bases). Germline CDR1 reads SQVTM; CDR2 reads ANQGSEA. V was shortened by 4 bases and J by 0 bases, with 11 bases between the two germline ends. CDR3 length equals 14 residues. DNA for the CDR3: TGCAGCGTTGGACGAGGGACTAGCACAGATACGCAGTATTTT. Translated: CSVGRGTSTDTQYF.

V is TRBV15 and J is TRBJ1-4, with 11 bases fitting TRBD1. Germline V lookup: CDR1 LNHNV, CDR2 YYDKDF (reference sequence). Trimming cost V 0 bases and J 7 bases; bases outside gene matches: 7. CDR3 length: 17 amino acids. The CDR3 spells CATSRDGTGGPIEKLFF. CDR3 nucleotide sequence: TGTGCCACCAGCAGAGATGGGACAGGGGGGCCCATTGAAAAACTGTTTTTT.

The chain couples TRBV5-5 to TRBJ2-5, with unresolved D. This CDR3 is built from 14 residues. From germline, CDR1 is SGHKS and CDR2 YYEKEE (reference sequence). V lost 3 bases, J lost 1 base, and 10 bases lay in between. CDR3 loop: CASSWSSGQETQYF. CDR3 sequence (DNA): TGTGCCAGCAGCTGGTCTTCGGGCCAAGAGACCCAGTACTTC.

The gene calls are TRBV7-9 and TRBJ1-6, with no clear D. V lost 3 bases, J lost 6 bases, and 9 bases lay in between. The CDR3 sequence is 14 residues long. Germline V gene sequence: CDR1 SEHNR, CDR2 FQNEAQ (reference sequence). For the CDR3, the DNA is TGTGCCAGCAGCTTTCAAGGGAGTAATTCACCCCTCCACTTT. Translating gives CASSFQGSNSPLHF. Together with reference TRBV7-9 and TRBJ1-6, the CDR3 gives the full variable domain: DTGVSQNPRHKITKRGQNVTFRCDPISEHNRLYWYRQTLGQGPEFLTYFQNEAQLEKSRLLSDRFSAERPKGSFSTLEIQRTEQGDSAMYLCASSFQGSNSPLHFGNGTRLTVT.

The CDR3 DNA is TGTGCCAGCAGTTTACGGGGTAGCCGACGAACAGATACGCAGTATTTT. Translating it yields CASSLRGSRRTDTQYF. V usage is TRBV28 and J usage is TRBJ2-3, with D possibly matching TRBD2 (5 bases). The CDR3 is 16 residues long. The germline CDR1 and CDR2 sequences are MDHEN and SYDVKM. Trimming cost V 2 bases and J 3 bases, with 15 bases left between them.

V and J are TRBV11-3 and TRBJ2-2; weak D call: TRBD1 (7 bases). Germline V gene data show CDR1 as SGHNT and CDR2 as YENEEA. The CDR3 has 17 amino acids. The germline V and J ends were trimmed by 4 bases and 4 bases, with 19 bases remaining between them. CDR3 nucleotides: TGTGCCAGCAGCTCCGGTCAGGGGGGCTTTAGCACCGGGGAGCTGTTTTTT. Translated: CASSSGQGGFSTGELFF. Looking up the rest from reference TRBV11-3 and TRBJ2-2 gives the full variable domain: EAGVVQSPRYKIIEKKQPVAFWCNPISGHNTLYWYLQNLGQGPELLIRYENEEAVDDSQLPKDRFSAERLKGVDSTLKIQPAELGDSAVYLCASSSGQGGFSTGELFFGEGSRLTVL.

The chain joins TRBV30 to TRBJ2-3; D is possibly TRBD2 (6 bases). CDR1 and CDR2 (germline): GTSNPN, SVGIG (reference sequence). V lost 2 bases to trimming and J lost 4 bases, with 13 bases between them. This CDR3 region has 14 residues. This CDR3 reads CAWSKIAAPDTQYF. The DNA of the CDR3 is TGTGCCTGGAGTAAGATAGCGGCCCCAGATACGCAGTATTTT.

The CDR3 protein is CASSQLVWDYQGDNEQFF. The CDR3 nucleotides are TGTGCCAGCTCACAGCTTGTGTGGGACTACCAAGGGGACAATGAGCAGTTCTTC. The chain uses TRBV18 and TRBJ2-1; 7 bases match TRBD2. The CDR3 contains 18 residues. Germline CDR1 KGHSH, CDR2 LQKENI. V shed 4 bases and J 5 bases; nucleotides not matched to a gene: 17.

The V gene is TRBV27, the J gene TRBJ2-7; D is ambiguous. V lost 5 bases, J lost 4 bases, and 15 bases lay in between. The CDR3 covers 14 residues. Germline CDR1 MNHEY, CDR2 SMNVEV (reference sequence). CDR3 DNA sequence: TGTGCCAGCAGTGCCCTGACGGGTGGGTACGAGCAGTACTTC. This gives the protein CASSALTGGYEQYF.

The rearrangement uses TRBV7-9 and TRBJ1-5, with 9 nucleotides matching TRBD1. The trim removed 8 bases at V and 6 bases at J, leaving 5 bases unmatched. The V gene's germline CDR1 is SEHNR and CDR2 FQNEAQ (reference sequence). The CDR3 is 13 residues long. Written as DNA, the CDR3 is TGTGCCAGCGGAGGACAGGGGCCTCAGCCCCAGCATTTT. Its translation is CASGGQGPQPQHF.

The chain joins TRBV28 to TRBJ2-5, with a weak D call TRBD1 (5 bases). Germline V CDR1 and CDR2: MDHEN, SYDVKM. The V gene lost 10 bases and the J gene lost 1 base, with 16 bases spanning the gap. CDR3 size: 14 residues. This chain's CDR3 is CATLNSGFQETQYF. As DNA, the CDR3 is TGTGCCACTCTAAATTCAGGGTTCCAAGAGACCCAGTACTTC.

V and J are TRBV5-4 and TRBJ1-1; 7 nucleotides line up with TRBD1. The V and J ends lost 4 bases and 4 bases, in that order; junction bases with no gene match: 4. This CDR3 comprises 13 residues. The germline V gene encodes CDR1 SGHNT and CDR2 YYREEE (reference sequence). The CDR3 region is CASSPTGATEAFF. CDR3 sequence (DNA): TGTGCCAGCAGCCCAACAGGGGCCACTGAAGCTTTCTTT. The entire variable domain, with the rest obtained from reference TRBV5-4 and TRBJ1-1, is as follows: ETGVTQSPTHLIKTRGQQVTLRCSSQSGHNTVSWYQQALGQGPQFIFQYYREEENGRGNFPPRFSGLQFPNYSSELNVNALELDDSALYLCASSPTGATEAFFGQGTRLTVV.